This TCR beta chain originates from a study of T cell repertoires in cytomegalovirus infection. V was pared by 0 bases and J by 3 bases, with 14 bases between. The CDR3 has 16 amino acids. Germline V gene sequence: CDR1 LGHDT, CDR2 YNNKEL (reference sequence). TCRdb reanalysed the reads using MiXCR and keeps one entry per CDR3 protein. The data show about 770,000 distinct CDR3 sequences, just under 30% seen once. Notes on this clonotype: No antigen is known for it.

The TCR comes from a human donor in good health (CMV status not recorded). Some clones in this sample may be carry-over from other donors' samples. The material sequenced was cultured CD8+ T cells from PBMCs, taken from culture after CMV antigen stimulation. The rearrangement joins TRBV3-1 to TRBJ1-2; D is uncertain. CDR3 in amino acids: CASSQEPVRGYYGYTF. The CDR3 coding sequence is TGTGCCAGCAGCCAAGAACCGGTTAGAGGATACTATGGCTACACCTTC.